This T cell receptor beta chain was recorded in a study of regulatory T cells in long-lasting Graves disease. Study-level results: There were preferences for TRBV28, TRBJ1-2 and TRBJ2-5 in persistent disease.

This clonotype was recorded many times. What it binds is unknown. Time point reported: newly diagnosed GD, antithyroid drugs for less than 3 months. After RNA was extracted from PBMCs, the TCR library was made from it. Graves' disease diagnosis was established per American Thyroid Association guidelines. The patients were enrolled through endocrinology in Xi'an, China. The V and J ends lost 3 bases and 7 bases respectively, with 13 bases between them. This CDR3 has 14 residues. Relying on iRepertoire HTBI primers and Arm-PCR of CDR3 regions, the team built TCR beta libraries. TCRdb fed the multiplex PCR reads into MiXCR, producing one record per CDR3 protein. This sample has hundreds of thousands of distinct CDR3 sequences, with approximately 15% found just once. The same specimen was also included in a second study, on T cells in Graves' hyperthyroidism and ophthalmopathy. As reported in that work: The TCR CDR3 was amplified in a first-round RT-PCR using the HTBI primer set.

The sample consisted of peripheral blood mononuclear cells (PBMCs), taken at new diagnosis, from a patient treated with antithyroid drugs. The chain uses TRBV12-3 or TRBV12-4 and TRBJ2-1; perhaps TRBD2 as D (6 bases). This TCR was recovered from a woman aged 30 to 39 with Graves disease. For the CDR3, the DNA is TGTGCCAGCAGTTTTGTGTTTGGAGGGAATGAGCAGTTCTTC. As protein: CASSFVFGGNEQFF.